This entry concerns a single TCR beta chain. The sample belongs to a study of T cells in lung cancer brain metastases. For the study at large: Most patients, about 90% of the roughly 20, got no therapy between primary and metastasis resection.

Produced via immunoSEQ multiplex PCR; TCRdb's table is partial and in-frame only. The table shows several thousand clones, with about nine tenths occurring only once. Patients had either synchronous oligometastatic disease or delayed solitary brain metastasis recurrence. V was clipped by 4 bases and J by 6 bases, with 13 bases between them. The CDR3 extends over 15 amino acids. Germline V gene lookup returns CDR1 SEHNR and CDR2 FQNEAQ (reference sequence). This clonotype was sampled from a man aged 50-59 years with non-small cell lung cancer. The sequenced material came from tumor tissue from the primary lung tumor. The V and J genes are TRBV7-9 and TRBJ1-6, with a tentative D call TRBD1 (6 bases). CDR3 coding DNA: TGTGCCAGCAGCTCACAGGGAATGGGTAATTCACCCCTCCACTTT. Protein: CASSSQGMGNSPLHF.